The T cell receptor beta chain described here comes from a study of control samples from healthy donors and cancer patients. CDR3 length: 16 amino acids. V gave up 6 bases and J gave up 5 bases; unmatched junction bases: 12. In germline, CDR1 is LNHDA, CDR2 SQIVND (reference sequence). TCRdb's table, derived via immunoSEQ multiplex PCR, lists solely in-frame clones and lacks some. The table shows 100,000 to 150,000 clones, with roughly 92% occurring only once. This chain connects TRBV19 to TRBJ2-5; 10 nucleotides agree with TRBD2. Specimen: blood. This sequence originates from a man aged 18 to 29 in good health. CDR3 sequence (DNA): TGTGCCAGTAGGTCTAGCGGGGGTCCCAAGTGGGAGACCCAGTACTTC. Translating gives CASRSSGGPKWETQYF. Full variable domain (missing parts from reference TRBV19 and TRBJ2-5): DGGITQSPKYLFRKEGQNVTLSCEQNLNHDAMYWYRQDPGQGLRLIYYSQIVNDFQKGDIAEGYSVSREKKESFPLTVTSAQKNPTAFYLCASRSSGGPKWETQYFGPGTRLLVL.